This TCR beta chain was retrieved from a study of molecular identifiers for immune sequencing clone quantification. As for the study in general: The replicate experiment used RNA from roughly 21,000 or 96,000 naive CD8 cells. This RNA was split into five aliquots, and four of them were sequenced. Whole-study findings and limits: Jurkat TCR RNA spiked in from one cell (amid 800,000 to 1,000,000 naive cells) was reportedly detectable.

One entry per CDR3 protein results from TCRdb running MiXCR on the PCR reads. Here the sample spans about 65,000 distinct CDR3 sequences, approximately 17% being singletons. Many counts were recorded for this clonotype. Its antigen is currently unknown. The authors sorted naive CD8 T cells as CD8+CD4-CCR7+CD45RA+. What was sequenced was naive CD8+ T cells from blood, with Jurkat cell RNA spiked in. Indicated subset: FACS-sorted CD8+CD4-CCR7+CD45RA+ naive T cells. This TCR was recovered from a human donor in good health. Some libraries in this study had Jurkat cell RNA spiked in.

CDR3 DNA sequence: TGTGCCAGCAGCTCTGGGCGGGCTAGTAATCAAGATACGCAGTATTTT. Protein sequence: CASSSGRASNQDTQYF. V is TRBV7-8 and J is TRBJ2-3; D might be TRBD2 (5 bases). Trimming shortened V by 4 bases and J by 5 bases, and 19 bases separated the two germline ends. The CDR3 is 16 amino acids. The V gene's germline CDR1 is SGHVS and CDR2 FQNEAQ.